The clone carrying this TCR beta chain was seen a few times. This record comes from a study of blood T cells in healthy people across ages. On the study more broadly: The capture of about one barcoded beta molecule per two T cells was achieved by template switching.

The trim removed 2 bases at V and 5 bases at J, leaving 8 bases unmatched. In germline, CDR1 is SEHNR, CDR2 FQNEAQ (reference sequence). The CDR3 sequence is 15 residues long. Then a second PCR, running roughly 6 to 11 cycles, was carried out with a sample-barcoded 5' primer and a J-beta primer mix. TCRdb reprocessed the 5' RACE reads via MiXCR and lists one record per CDR3 protein. The sample lists some 1.5 million distinct CDR3 sequences, less than 45% occurring once. V is TRBV7-9 and J is TRBJ1-1; 7 positions agree with TRBD1. The clonotype originates from a woman under 30 in good health. Sequencing input: blood. The chain's CDR3 is CASSLNQGGGTEAFF. CDR3 DNA: TGTGCCAGCAGCTTAAATCAGGGGGGTGGTACTGAAGCTTTCTTT. Full variable domain (missing parts from reference TRBV7-9 and TRBJ1-1): DTGVSQNPRHKITKRGQNVTFRCDPISEHNRLYWYRQTLGQGPEFLTYFQNEAQLEKSRLLSDRFSAERPKGSFSTLEIQRTEQGDSAMYLCASSLNQGGGTEAFFGQGTRLTVV.